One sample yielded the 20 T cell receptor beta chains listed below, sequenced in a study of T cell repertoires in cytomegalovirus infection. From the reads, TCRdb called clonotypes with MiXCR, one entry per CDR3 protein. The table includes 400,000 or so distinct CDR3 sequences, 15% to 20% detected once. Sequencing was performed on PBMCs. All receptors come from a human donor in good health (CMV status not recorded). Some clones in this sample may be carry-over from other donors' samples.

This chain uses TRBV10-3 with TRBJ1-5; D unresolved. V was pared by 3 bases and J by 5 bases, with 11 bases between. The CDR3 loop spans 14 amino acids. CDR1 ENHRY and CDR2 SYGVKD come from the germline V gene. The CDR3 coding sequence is TGTGCCATCAGTGACGGAGGGAACTATCAGCCCCAGCATTTT. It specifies CAISDGGNYQPQHF.

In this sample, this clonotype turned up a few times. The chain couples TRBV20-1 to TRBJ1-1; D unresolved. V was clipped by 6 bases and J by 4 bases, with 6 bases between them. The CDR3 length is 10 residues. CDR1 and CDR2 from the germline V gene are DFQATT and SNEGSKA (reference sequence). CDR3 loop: CSAIGTEAFF. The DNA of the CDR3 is TGCAGTGCGATTGGCACTGAAGCTTTCTTT.

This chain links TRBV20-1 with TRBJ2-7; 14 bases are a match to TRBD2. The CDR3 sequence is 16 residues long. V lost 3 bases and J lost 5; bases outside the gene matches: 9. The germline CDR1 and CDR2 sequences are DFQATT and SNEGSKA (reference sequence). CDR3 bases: TGCAGTGCTAGGTTCAGGGGGGGACTAGCGGGAGACGAGCAGTACTTC. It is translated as CSARFRGGLAGDEQYF.

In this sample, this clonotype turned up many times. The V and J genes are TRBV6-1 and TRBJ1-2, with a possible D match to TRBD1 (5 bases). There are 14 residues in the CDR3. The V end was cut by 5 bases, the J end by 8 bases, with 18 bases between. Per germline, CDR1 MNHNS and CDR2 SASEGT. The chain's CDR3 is CASSTLGGAWGYTF. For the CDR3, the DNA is TGTGCCAGCAGTACTCTCGGGGGAGCTTGGGGCTACACCTTC.

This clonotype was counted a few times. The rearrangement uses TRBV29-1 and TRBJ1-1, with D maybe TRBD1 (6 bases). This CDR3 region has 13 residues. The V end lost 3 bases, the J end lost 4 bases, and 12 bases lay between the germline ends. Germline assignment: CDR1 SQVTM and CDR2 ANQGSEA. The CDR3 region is CSVEVGGGTEAFF. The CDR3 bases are TGCAGCGTTGAGGTGGGGGGCGGCACTGAAGCTTTCTTT.

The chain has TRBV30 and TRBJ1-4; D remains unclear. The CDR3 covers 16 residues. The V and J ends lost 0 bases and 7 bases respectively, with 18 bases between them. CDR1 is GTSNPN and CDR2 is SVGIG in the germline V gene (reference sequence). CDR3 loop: CAWSVEREGRGEKLFF. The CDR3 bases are TGTGCCTGGAGTGTGGAGCGGGAGGGCCGTGGTGAAAAACTGTTTTTT.

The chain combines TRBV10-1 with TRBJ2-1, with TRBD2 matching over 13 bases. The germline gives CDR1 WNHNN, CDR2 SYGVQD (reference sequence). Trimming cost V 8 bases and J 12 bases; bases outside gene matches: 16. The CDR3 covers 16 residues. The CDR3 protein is CASSPRRTSGGGGQFF. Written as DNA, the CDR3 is TGCGCCAGCTCCCCGAGGAGGACTAGCGGGGGTGGCGGGCAGTTCTTC.

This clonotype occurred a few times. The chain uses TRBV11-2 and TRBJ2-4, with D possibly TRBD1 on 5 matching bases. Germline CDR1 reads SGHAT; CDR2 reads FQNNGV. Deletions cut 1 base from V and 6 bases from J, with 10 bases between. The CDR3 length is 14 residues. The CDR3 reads CASSLVAQVNIQYF. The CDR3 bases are TGTGCCAGCAGCTTAGTGGCACAGGTAAACATTCAGTACTTC.

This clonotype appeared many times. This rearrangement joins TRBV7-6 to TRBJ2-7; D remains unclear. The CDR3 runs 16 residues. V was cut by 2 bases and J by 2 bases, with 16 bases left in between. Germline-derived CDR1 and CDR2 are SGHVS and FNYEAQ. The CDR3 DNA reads TGTGCCAGCAGCTTATCCTCGGTCGTAGGCGCCTACGAGCAGTACTTC. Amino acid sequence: CASSLSSVVGAYEQYF.

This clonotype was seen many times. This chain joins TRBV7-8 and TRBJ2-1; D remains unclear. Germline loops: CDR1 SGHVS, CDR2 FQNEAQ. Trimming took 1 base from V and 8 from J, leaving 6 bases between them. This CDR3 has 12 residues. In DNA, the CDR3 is TGTGCCAGCAGCTTAGGAAATGATGAGCAGTTCTTC. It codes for CASSLGNDEQFF.

CDR3 residues: CASSEEVWGPGNTIYF. In nucleotides, the CDR3 is TGTGCCAGCAGTGAGGAGGTTTGGGGGCCCGGAAACACCATATATTTT. The chain carries TRBV2 and TRBJ1-3; D might be TRBD1 (6 bases). CDR1 and CDR2 (germline): SNHLY, FYNNEI. The CDR3 is 16 residues long. The V and J ends lost 3 bases and 4 bases respectively, with 16 bases between them.

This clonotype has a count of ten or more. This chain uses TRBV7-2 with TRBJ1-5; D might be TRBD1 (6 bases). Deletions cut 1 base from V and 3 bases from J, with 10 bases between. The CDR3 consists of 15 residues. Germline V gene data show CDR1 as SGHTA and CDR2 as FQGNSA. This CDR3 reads CASSLVGQNNQPQHF. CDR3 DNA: TGTGCCAGCAGCTTAGTCGGACAGAACAATCAGCCCCAGCATTTT.

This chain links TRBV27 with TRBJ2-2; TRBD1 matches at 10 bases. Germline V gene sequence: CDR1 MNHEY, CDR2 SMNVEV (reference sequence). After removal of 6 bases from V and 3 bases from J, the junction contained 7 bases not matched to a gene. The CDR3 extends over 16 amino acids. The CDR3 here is CASSDRGRLDTGELFF. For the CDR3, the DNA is TGTGCCAGCAGCGACAGGGGGCGTTTAGACACCGGGGAGCTGTTTTTT.

Here the CDR3 DNA reads TGTGCCAGCTCACCTATCGGCTGGGAAAAACTGTTTTTT. It yields the protein CASSPIGWEKLFF. The chain couples TRBV18 to TRBJ1-4; D remains unclear. Trimming cost V 3 bases and J 8 bases, with 10 bases left between them. The germline V gene has CDR1 KGHSH and CDR2 LQKENI. The length of the CDR3 is 13 residues. Full variable domain (outside the CDR3, taken from reference TRBV18 and TRBJ1-4): NAGVMQNPRHLVRRRGQEARLRCSPMKGHSHVYWYRQLPEEGLKFMVYLQKENIIDESGMPKERFSAEFPKEGPSILRIQQVVRGDSAAYFCASSPIGWEKLFFGSGTQLSVL.

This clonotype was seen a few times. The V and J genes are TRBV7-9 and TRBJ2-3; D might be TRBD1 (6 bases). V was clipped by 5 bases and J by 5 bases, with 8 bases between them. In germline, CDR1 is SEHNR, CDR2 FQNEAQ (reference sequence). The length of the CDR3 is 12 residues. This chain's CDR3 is CASSTRGDTQYF. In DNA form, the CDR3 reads TGTGCCAGCAGCACCAGGGGAGATACGCAGTATTTT.

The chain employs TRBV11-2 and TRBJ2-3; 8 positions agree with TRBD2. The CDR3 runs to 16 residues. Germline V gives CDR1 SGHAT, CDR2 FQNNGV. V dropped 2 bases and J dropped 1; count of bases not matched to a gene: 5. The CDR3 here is CASSLRGRRGTDTQYF. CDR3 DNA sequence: TGTGCCAGCAGCTTACGCGGGAGGCGGGGCACAGATACGCAGTATTTT.

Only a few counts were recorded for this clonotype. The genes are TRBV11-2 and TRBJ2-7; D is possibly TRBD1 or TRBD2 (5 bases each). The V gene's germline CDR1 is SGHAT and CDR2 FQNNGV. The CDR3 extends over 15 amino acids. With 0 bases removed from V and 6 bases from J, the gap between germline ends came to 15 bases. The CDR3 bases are TGTGCCAGCAGCTTAGATCTCTCTGCAGGGAGCGAGCAGTACTTC. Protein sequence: CASSLDLSAGSEQYF. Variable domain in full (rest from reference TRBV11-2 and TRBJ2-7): EAGVAQSPRYKIIEKRQSVAFWCNPISGHATLYWYQQILGQGPKLLIQFQNNGVVDDSQLPKDRFSAERLKGVDSTLKIQPAKLEDSAVYLCASSLDLSAGSEQYFGPGTRLTVT.

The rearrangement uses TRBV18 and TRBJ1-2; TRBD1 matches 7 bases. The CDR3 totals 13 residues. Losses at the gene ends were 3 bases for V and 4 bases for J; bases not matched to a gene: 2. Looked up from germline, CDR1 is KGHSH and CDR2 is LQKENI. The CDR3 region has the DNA TGTGCCAGCTCACCCGGGACAGTCTATGGCTACACCTTC. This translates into CASSPGTVYGYTF.

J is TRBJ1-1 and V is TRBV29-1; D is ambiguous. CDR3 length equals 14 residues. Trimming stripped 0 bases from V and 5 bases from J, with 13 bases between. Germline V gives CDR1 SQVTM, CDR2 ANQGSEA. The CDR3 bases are TGCAGCGTTGAAGATCCCGGGATGGGTACTGAAGCTTTCTTT. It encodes CSVEDPGMGTEAFF.

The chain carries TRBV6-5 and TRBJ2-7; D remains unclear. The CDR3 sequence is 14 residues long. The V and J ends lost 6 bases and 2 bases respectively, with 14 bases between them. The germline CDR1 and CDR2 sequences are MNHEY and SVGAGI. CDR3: CASSYLGPPYEQYF. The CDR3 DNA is TGTGCCAGCAGCTATCTAGGACCGCCCTACGAGCAGTACTTC.